Each of the 29 T cell receptor beta chains below was sequenced from the same sample in a study of beta chain features in type 1 diabetes (dated by TCRdb to 2016 to 2019). Here is what the overall study found, with its caveats: In all four CD4+ subsets, TCRB CDR3 length was moderately but significantly shorter in type 1 diabetes patients.

Libraries were made using the immunoSEQ multiplex PCR assay. The entire isolated RNA was reverse transcribed using the High Capacity cDNA Reverse Transcription Kit, and thus expressed TCRB transcripts were sequenced. The source is immuneACCESS, and TCRdb retained only in-frame sequences with V and J called. Part of the clones is not carried over; for the studies checked, unresolved V genes explain less than half of this, and the remainder is unexplained. The sample records 500,000 to 850,000 clones, about 14% of which are singletons. Of the sample, approximately 0.039% is held by the ten largest clones. The antigens of these receptors remain unknown. Sequencing used naive CD4+ T cells from blood. The sample's cell subset or site label, decoded: true naive CD4+ T cells. The receptors derive from a man younger than 35 with type 1 diabetes.

This clone was seen more than once but under ten times. This chain uses TRBV30 with TRBJ2-4, with D possibly being TRBD1 (5 bases). From germline, CDR1 is GTSNPN and CDR2 SVGIG (reference sequence). V shed 1 base and J shed 6 bases, with 10 bases lying between them. The CDR3 is 13 amino acids. The CDR3 loop reads CAWSGQSANIQYF. For the CDR3, the DNA is TGTGCCTGGAGTGGACAGTCAGCAAACATTCAGTACTTC.

This clone was detected only a few times. The rearrangement joins TRBV9 to TRBJ2-6, with 10 bases identical to TRBD1. Germline lookup yields CDR1 SGDLS and CDR2 YYNGEE. CDR3 length: 18 residues. V shed 4 bases, J shed 0 bases, and the junction held 7 bases outside the gene matches. The CDR3 is CASSSTRDRGSGANVLTF. For the CDR3, the DNA is TGTGCCAGCAGCTCAACCCGGGACAGGGGCTCTGGGGCCAACGTCCTGACTTTC.

The V and J genes are TRBV7-9 and TRBJ2-7, with 7 bases matching TRBD1. Germline trimming cut 5 bases from V and 1 base from J; bases unmatched to any gene: 2. The germline gives CDR1 SEHNR, CDR2 FQNEAQ (reference sequence). CDR3 length: 13 residues. For the CDR3, the DNA is TGTGCCAGCAGCCGACAGGGATCCTACGAGCAGTACTTC. Translation: CASSRQGSYEQYF. Drawing the rest from reference TRBV7-9 and TRBJ2-7, the complete variable domain is DTGVSQNPRHKITKRGQNVTFRCDPISEHNRLYWYRQTLGQGPEFLTYFQNEAQLEKSRLLSDRFSAERPKGSFSTLEIQRTEQGDSAMYLCASSRQGSYEQYFGPGTRLTVT.

This clone has only a few counts. The chain combines TRBV5-4 with TRBJ2-2, with 9 bases matching TRBD1. J was trimmed by 3 bases and V by 6 bases; bases with no gene match: 6. The germline CDR1 and CDR2 sequences are SGHNT and YYREEE (reference sequence). The CDR3 consists of 15 residues. CDR3 in amino acids: CASTSGTGHTGELFF. The DNA of the CDR3 is TGTGCCAGCACCTCCGGGACAGGGCACACCGGGGAGCTGTTTTTT.

This chain connects TRBV27 to TRBJ1-5; no clear D gene. The V end lost 0 bases, the J end lost 4 bases, and 10 bases lay between the germline ends. This CDR3 is built from 15 residues. The germline CDR1 and CDR2 sequences are MNHEY and SMNVEV (reference sequence). The CDR3 sequence: CASSLSRHLNQPQHF. CDR3 sequence (DNA): TGTGCCAGCAGTTTATCACGGCACTTAAATCAGCCCCAGCATTTT.

This rearrangement joins TRBV6-6 to TRBJ2-1, with a weak D call TRBD1 (6 bases). Looked up from germline, CDR1 is MNHNY and CDR2 is SVGAGI (reference sequence). CDR3 length: 16 residues. V gave up 4 bases and J gave up 1 base, with 14 bases separating them. The CDR3 is CASSFHRVPSYNEQFF. As DNA, the CDR3 is TGTGCCAGCAGTTTTCACAGGGTTCCATCCTACAATGAGCAGTTCTTC.

This clone was detected a few times. V is TRBV7-9 and J is TRBJ1-2, with D tentatively TRBD1 (5 bases). The CDR3 is 16 residues long. Per germline, CDR1 SEHNR and CDR2 FQNEAQ (reference sequence). With 5 bases removed from V and 0 bases from J, the gap between germline ends came to 16 bases. The CDR3 loop reads CASSRTQGAANYGYTF. The CDR3 nucleotides read TGTGCCAGCAGCCGCACACAAGGGGCTGCTAACTATGGCTACACCTTC.

This clone was recorded a few times. The rearrangement links TRBV4-3 to TRBJ2-1, with D possibly being TRBD2 (6 bases). V was cut by 0 bases and J by 4 bases, with 13 bases left in between. Per germline, CDR1 LGHNA and CDR2 YSLEER. This CDR3 contains 16 residues. The CDR3 loop is CASSQDGTGLYNEQFF. The CDR3 DNA sequence: TGCGCCAGCAGCCAAGACGGGACGGGACTTTACAATGAGCAGTTCTTC.

This clone was seen a handful of times. The junction and the germline gene differ at one end; a read error may be behind it. The chain uses TRBV7-7 and TRBJ2-1, with 7 bases identical to TRBD2. The CDR3 is made up of 16 amino acids. Germline V gene data show CDR1 as SSHAT and CDR2 as FNYEAQ (reference sequence). The chain's CDR3 is CASSPRMGGAYNEQFF. The CDR3 DNA is TGTGCTAGCAGCCCCCGGATGGGAGGGGCCTACAATGAGCAGTTCTTC.

Concerning this clone itself: The junction shows a germline mismatch at one end, possibly a read error. This sequence joins TRBV29-1 and TRBJ1-2; TRBD1 is a possible D gene (5 bases). Germline-derived CDR1 and CDR2 are SQVTM and ANQGSEA. CDR3 length equals 15 residues. In nucleotides, the CDR3 is TGCTGCGTTGCCCCGAGGTGGGGGGTCCGGTATGGCTACACCTTC. Residues: CCVAPRWGVRYGYTF.

This clone occurred once. The chain uses TRBV15 and TRBJ2-7; 8 bases fit TRBD1. The germline V gene has CDR1 LNHNV and CDR2 YYDKDF (reference sequence). This CDR3 spans 13 amino acids. Trimming removed 4 bases from V and 4 bases from J; junction bases left unmatched: 3. In DNA, the CDR3 is TGTGCCACCAGCAACGACAGGGGTTACGAGCAGTACTTC. Amino acids: CATSNDRGYEQYF.

The chain employs TRBV7-9 and TRBJ2-1, with 10 bases matching TRBD2. After removal of 6 bases from V and 4 bases from J, the junction contained 6 bases not matched to a gene. CDR3 length equals 15 residues. Germline assignment: CDR1 SEHNR and CDR2 FQNEAQ (reference sequence). CDR3 loop: CASSIAGGWYNEQFF. In DNA, the CDR3 is TGTGCCAGCAGTATAGCGGGAGGTTGGTACAATGAGCAGTTCTTC.

This clone showed up just a few times. The CDR3 loop is CASSSSITQYF. In nucleotides, the CDR3 is TGTGCCAGCAGCTCCTCGATCACGCAGTATTTT. The V gene is TRBV5-6, the J gene TRBJ2-3; unclear D gene. The CDR3 consists of 11 residues. Germline CDR1 is SGHDT and CDR2 is YYEEEE. Trimming left V 3 bases short and J 9 bases short, with 8 bases between.

V gene TRBV7-9 combines with J gene TRBJ2-1, with D possibly TRBD2 on 6 matching bases. Trimming shortened V by 2 bases and J by 10 bases, and 15 bases separated the two germline ends. This CDR3 comprises 14 residues. CDR1 and CDR2 (germline): SEHNR, FQNEAQ (reference sequence). Written as DNA, the CDR3 is TGTGCCAGCAGCTTACGGGGTATGGGGGGAGAGCAGTTCTTC. It yields the protein CASSLRGMGGEQFF.

A few counts support this clone. This CDR3 is CASDRNYGYTF. DNA of the CDR3: TGTGCCTCGGACAGGAACTATGGCTACACCTTC. The genes are TRBV30 and TRBJ1-2; 7 positions agree with TRBD1. Per germline, CDR1 GTSNPN and CDR2 SVGIG (reference sequence). V shed 7 bases and J 2 bases; nucleotides not matched to a gene: 1. The CDR3 spans 11 residues.

This clone was observed a few times. V usage is TRBV30 and J usage is TRBJ1-2; D call uncertain. V was shortened by 0 bases and J by 8 bases, with 10 bases between the two germline ends. The germline V gene encodes CDR1 GTSNPN and CDR2 SVGIG (reference sequence). The CDR3 runs 12 residues. The CDR3 region has the DNA TGTGCCTGGAGTGTGACGGCCGGGGGCTACACCTTC. It codes for CAWSVTAGGYTF.

The chain carries TRBV5-1 and TRBJ2-7; 8 bases map to TRBD1. J gave up 6 bases and V 2 bases, and 7 bases lay outside the gene matches. Per the germline V gene, CDR1 is SGHRS and CDR2 is YFSETQ. The CDR3 has 14 residues. The CDR3 region is CASSFQGAIGEQYF. The CDR3 DNA follows: TGCGCCAGCAGCTTCCAGGGGGCTATAGGCGAGCAGTACTTC.

This clone was counted only a few times. The rearrangement joins TRBV5-1 to TRBJ1-1; 9 nucleotides match TRBD1. Germline V gene data show CDR1 as SGHRS and CDR2 as YFSETQ. With V trimmed by 4 bases and J by 1 base, 5 bases remained unmatched. This CDR3 is 15 amino acids long. The CDR3 reads CASSPAGQGNTEAFF. The CDR3 nucleotides read TGCGCCAGCAGCCCCGCGGGACAGGGGAACACTGAAGCTTTCTTT.

The chain couples TRBV30 to TRBJ1-6; D not resolved. The length of the CDR3 is 13 residues. Looked up from germline, CDR1 is GTSNPN and CDR2 is SVGIG (reference sequence). With 3 bases removed from V and 7 bases from J, the gap between germline ends came to 10 bases. The CDR3 region has the DNA TGTGCCTGGAGCCTCGTTGAGAATTCACCCCTCCACTTT. It specifies CAWSLVENSPLHF. Drawing the rest from reference TRBV30 and TRBJ1-6, the complete variable domain is SQTIHQWPATLVQPVGSPLSLECTVEGTSNPNLYWYRQAAGRGLQLLFYSVGIGQISSEVPQNLSASRPQDRQFILSSKKLLLSDSGFYLCAWSLVENSPLHFGNGTRLTVT.

This sequence joins TRBV30 and TRBJ2-1; D is perhaps TRBD2 (6 bases). Germline CDR1 is GTSNPN and CDR2 is SVGIG (reference sequence). V dropped 5 bases and J dropped 8 bases, with 19 bases sitting between them. The CDR3 is 14 amino acids. As DNA, the CDR3 is TGTGCCTGGCTGAAGAAGTCGGGGGTCCATGAGCAGTTCTTC. Its translation is CAWLKKSGVHEQFF. The variable domain in full, completed from reference TRBV30 and TRBJ2-1, reads SQTIHQWPATLVQPVGSPLSLECTVEGTSNPNLYWYRQAAGRGLQLLFYSVGIGQISSEVPQNLSASRPQDRQFILSSKKLLLSDSGFYLCAWLKKSGVHEQFFGPGTRLTVL.

J is TRBJ1-2 and V is TRBV4-1; D is possibly TRBD1 (5 bases). This CDR3 contains 14 residues. Germline CDR1 and CDR2: MGHRA and YSYEKL. V lost 5 bases to trimming and J lost 2 bases, with 12 bases between them. CDR3 DNA sequence: TGCGCCAGCAGCTCTCCGACAGACAACTATGGCTACACCTTC. Amino acid sequence: CASSSPTDNYGYTF.

J is TRBJ2-7 and V is TRBV30, with TRBD2 identical over 10 bases. This CDR3 region has 15 residues. Germline trimming cut 2 bases from V and 7 bases from J; bases unmatched to any gene: 11. Looked up from germline, CDR1 is GTSNPN and CDR2 is SVGIG (reference sequence). The CDR3 here is CAWSFGVAGGREQYF. CDR3 sequence (DNA): TGTGCCTGGAGTTTTGGGGTAGCGGGGGGACGGGAGCAGTACTTC.

This clone appeared a few times. V gene TRBV5-1 combines with J gene TRBJ2-3; the D gene is possibly TRBD2 (5 bases). Germline V gene sequence: CDR1 SGHRS, CDR2 YFSETQ. The CDR3 contains 15 residues. The germline V and J ends were trimmed by 4 bases and 6 bases, with 18 bases remaining between them. DNA of the CDR3: TGCGCCAGCAGCGCGGTGGAACTAGAAGCGGATACGCAGTATTTT. Its protein is CASSAVELEADTQYF.

In DNA form, the CDR3 reads TGTGCCAGTAAGACTAGCGGGGTAGATGAGCAGTTCTTC. It codes for CASKTSGVDEQFF. The V and J genes are TRBV27 and TRBJ2-1, with TRBD2 matching 11 bases. This CDR3 is 13 amino acids long. The V gene's germline CDR1 is MNHEY and CDR2 SMNVEV (reference sequence). Losses at the gene ends were 9 bases for V and 8 bases for J; bases not matched to a gene: 6.

This chain connects TRBV12-5 to TRBJ1-1; 8 bases match TRBD1. J was trimmed by 7 bases and V by 1 base; bases with no gene match: 14. From germline, CDR1 is LGHNT and CDR2 FRNRAP. The CDR3 extends over 17 amino acids. The CDR3 loop is CASGLAYPSGGFGEAFF. CDR3 DNA sequence: TGTGCTAGTGGTTTGGCCTATCCTTCAGGGGGCTTCGGTGAAGCTTTCTTT.

This clone was seen more than once but under ten times. V usage is TRBV14 and J usage is TRBJ2-1; D is possibly TRBD1 or TRBD2 (5 bases each). The germline V gene encodes CDR1 SGHDN and CDR2 FVKESK. CDR3 length equals 14 residues. The V and J ends lost 4 bases and 7 bases respectively, with 14 bases between them. CDR3 DNA: TGTGCCAGCAGCCCTCCGGGGCACTGGAATGAGCAGTTCTTC. Translating gives CASSPPGHWNEQFF.

The chain carries TRBV2 and TRBJ2-1; TRBD2 is a possible D gene (6 bases). Per germline, CDR1 SNHLY and CDR2 FYNNEI. V was clipped by 6 bases and J by 7 bases, with 13 bases between them. The CDR3 extends over 13 amino acids. The CDR3 sequence is CASSRLEGNEQFF. For the CDR3, the DNA is TGTGCCAGCAGCCGACTAGAGGGGAATGAGCAGTTCTTC. Drawing the rest from reference TRBV2 and TRBJ2-1, the complete variable domain is EPEVTQTPSHQVTQMGQEVILRCVPISNHLYFYWYRQILGQKVEFLVSFYNNEISEKSEIFDDQFSVERPDGSNFTLKIRSTKLEDSAMYFCASSRLEGNEQFFGPGTRLTVL.

V gene TRBV19 combines with J gene TRBJ2-6; D call uncertain. Germline values: CDR1 LNHDA, CDR2 SQIVND (reference sequence). Trimming cost V 4 bases and J 1 base, with 5 bases left between them. The CDR3 contains 14 residues. The CDR3 region has the DNA TGTGCCAGTAGTAACCCATCTGGGGCCAACGTCCTGACTTTC. This encodes CASSNPSGANVLTF.

This chain joins TRBV5-1 and TRBJ2-5, with D possibly being TRBD1 or TRBD2 (5 bases each). The length of the CDR3 is 15 residues. The germline V gene encodes CDR1 SGHRS and CDR2 YFSETQ. V was cut by 4 bases and J by 3 bases, with 16 bases left in between. The CDR3 spells CASSPSWGNEETQYF. The CDR3, as DNA: TGCGCCAGCAGCCCTTCCTGGGGGAACGAAGAGACCCAGTACTTC.